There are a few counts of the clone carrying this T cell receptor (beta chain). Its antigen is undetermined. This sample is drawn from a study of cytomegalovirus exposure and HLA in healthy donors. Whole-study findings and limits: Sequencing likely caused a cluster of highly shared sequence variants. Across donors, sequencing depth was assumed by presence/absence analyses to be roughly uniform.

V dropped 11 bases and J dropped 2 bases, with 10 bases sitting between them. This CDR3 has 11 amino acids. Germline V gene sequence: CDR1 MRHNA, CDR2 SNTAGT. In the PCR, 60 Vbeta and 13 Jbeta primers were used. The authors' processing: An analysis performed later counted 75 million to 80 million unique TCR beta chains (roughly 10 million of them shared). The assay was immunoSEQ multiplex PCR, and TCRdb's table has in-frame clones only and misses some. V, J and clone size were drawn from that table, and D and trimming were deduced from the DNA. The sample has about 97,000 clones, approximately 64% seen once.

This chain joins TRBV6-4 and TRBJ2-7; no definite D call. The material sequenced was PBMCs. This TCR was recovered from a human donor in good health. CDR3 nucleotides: TGTGCCTCGGTGCCGACCTACGAGCAGTACTTC. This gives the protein CASVPTYEQYF.